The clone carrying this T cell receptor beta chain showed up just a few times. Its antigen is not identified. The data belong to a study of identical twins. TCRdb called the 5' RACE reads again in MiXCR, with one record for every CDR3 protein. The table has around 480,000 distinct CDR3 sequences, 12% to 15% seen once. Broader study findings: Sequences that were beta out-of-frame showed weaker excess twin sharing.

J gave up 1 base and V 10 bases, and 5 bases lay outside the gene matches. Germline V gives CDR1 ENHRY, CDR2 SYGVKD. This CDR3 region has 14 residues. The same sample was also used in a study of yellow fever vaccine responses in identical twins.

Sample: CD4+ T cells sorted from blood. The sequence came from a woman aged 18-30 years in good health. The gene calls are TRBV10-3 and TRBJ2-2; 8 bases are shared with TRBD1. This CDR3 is CATTGTGNTGELFF. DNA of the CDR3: TGTGCCACCACCGGGACAGGGAACACCGGGGAGCTGTTTTTT.